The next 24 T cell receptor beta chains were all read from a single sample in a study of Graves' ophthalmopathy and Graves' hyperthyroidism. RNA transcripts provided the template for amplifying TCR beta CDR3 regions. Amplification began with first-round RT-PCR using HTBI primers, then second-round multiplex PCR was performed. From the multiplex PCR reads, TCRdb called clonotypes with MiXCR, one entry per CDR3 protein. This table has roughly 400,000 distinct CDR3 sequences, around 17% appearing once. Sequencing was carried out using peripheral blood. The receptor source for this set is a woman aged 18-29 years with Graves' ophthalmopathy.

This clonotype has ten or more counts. For the CDR3, the DNA is TGTGCCAGCTCATCAGGGACGAGAAATTCACCCCTCCACTTT. This gives the protein CASSSGTRNSPLHF. The J gene is TRBJ1-6, the V gene TRBV18, with D possibly being TRBD1 (5 bases). Looked up from germline, CDR1 is KGHSH and CDR2 is LQKENI. V was trimmed by 5 bases and J by 7 bases, leaving 12 bases between them. CDR3 size: 14 residues.

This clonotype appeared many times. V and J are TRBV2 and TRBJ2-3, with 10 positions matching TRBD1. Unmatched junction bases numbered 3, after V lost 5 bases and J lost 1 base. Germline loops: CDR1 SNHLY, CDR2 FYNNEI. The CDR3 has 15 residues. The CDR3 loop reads CASSWGTGGTDTQYF. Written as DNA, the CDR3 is TGTGCCAGCAGTTGGGGGACAGGGGGCACAGATACGCAGTATTTT.

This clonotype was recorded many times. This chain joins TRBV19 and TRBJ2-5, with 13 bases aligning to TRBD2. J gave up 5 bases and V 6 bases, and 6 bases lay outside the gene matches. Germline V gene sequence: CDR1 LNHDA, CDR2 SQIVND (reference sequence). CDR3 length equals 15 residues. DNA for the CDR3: TGTGCCAGTAGGACTAGCGGGAGGAGGGAGGAGACCCAGTACTTC. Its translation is CASRTSGRREETQYF.

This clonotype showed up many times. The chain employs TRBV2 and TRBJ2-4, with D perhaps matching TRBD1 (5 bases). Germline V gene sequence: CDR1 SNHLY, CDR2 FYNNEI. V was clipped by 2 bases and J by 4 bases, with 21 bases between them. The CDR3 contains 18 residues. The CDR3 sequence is CASSERAAGYAEKNIQYF. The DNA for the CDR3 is TGTGCCAGCAGTGAACGGGCGGCAGGGTACGCAGAGAAAAACATTCAGTACTTC.

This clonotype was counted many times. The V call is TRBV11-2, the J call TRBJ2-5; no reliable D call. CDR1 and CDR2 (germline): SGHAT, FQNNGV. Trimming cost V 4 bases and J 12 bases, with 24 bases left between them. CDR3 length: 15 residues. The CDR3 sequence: CASSSLQHNVKSKYF. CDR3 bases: TGTGCCAGCAGCTCCCTCCAACATAACGTGAAATCCAAGTACTTC.

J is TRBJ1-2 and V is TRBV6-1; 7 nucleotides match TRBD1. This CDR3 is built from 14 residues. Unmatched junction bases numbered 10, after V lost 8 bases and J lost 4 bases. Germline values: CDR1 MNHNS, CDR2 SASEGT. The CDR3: CASRGQAAGYGYTF. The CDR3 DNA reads TGTGCCAGCCGCGGACAGGCGGCGGGCTATGGCTACACCTTC.

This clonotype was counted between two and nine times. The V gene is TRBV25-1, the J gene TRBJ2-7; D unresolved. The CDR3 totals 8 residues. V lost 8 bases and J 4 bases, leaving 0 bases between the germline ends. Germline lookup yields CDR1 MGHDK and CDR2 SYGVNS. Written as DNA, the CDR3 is TGTGCCAGCTACGAGCAGTACTTC. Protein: CASYEQYF.

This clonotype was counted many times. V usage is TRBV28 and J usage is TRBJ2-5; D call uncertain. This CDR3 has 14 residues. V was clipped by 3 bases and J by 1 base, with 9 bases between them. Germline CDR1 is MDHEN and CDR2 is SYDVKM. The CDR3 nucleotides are TGTGCCAGCAGTTTGAGTACAGCCCAAGAGACCCAGTACTTC. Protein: CASSLSTAQETQYF.

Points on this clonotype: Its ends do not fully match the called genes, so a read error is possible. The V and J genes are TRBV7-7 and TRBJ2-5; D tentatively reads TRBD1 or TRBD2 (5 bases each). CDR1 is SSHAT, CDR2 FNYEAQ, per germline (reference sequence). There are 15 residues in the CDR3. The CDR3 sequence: CASSLSGAKEETQYF. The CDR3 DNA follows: TGTGCTAGCAGCTTATCCGGGGCTAAGGAGGAGACCCAGTACTTC.

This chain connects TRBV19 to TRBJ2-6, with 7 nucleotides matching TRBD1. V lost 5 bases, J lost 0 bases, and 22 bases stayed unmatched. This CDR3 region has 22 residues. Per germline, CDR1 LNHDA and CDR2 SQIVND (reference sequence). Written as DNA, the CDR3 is TGTGCCAGTAGTGTCCGTTCGACACGAACAGGGGCCCTTATCTCTGGGGCCAACGTCCTGACTTTC. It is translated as CASSVRSTRTGALISGANVLTF.

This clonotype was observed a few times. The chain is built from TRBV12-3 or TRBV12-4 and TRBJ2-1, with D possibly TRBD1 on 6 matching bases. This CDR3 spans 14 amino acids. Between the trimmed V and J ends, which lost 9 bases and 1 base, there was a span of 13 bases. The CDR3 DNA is TGTGCCAGAAGGAGGACAGCTTCCTACAATGAGCAGTTCTTC. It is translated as CARRRTASYNEQFF.

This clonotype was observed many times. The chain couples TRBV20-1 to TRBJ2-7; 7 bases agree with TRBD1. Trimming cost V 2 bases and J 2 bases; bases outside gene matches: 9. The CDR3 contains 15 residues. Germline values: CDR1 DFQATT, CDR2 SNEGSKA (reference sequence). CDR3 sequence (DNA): TGCAGTGCTAGACGAAGCGCCGGACAGGCCTACGAGCAGTACTTC. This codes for CSARRSAGQAYEQYF.

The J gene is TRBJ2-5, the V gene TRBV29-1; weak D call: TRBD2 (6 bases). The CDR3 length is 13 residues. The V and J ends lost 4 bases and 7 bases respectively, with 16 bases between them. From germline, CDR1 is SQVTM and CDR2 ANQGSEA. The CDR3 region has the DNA TGCAGCGTTGTGGAGGGGCCCAAGGGGACCCAGTACTTC. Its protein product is CSVVEGPKGTQYF.

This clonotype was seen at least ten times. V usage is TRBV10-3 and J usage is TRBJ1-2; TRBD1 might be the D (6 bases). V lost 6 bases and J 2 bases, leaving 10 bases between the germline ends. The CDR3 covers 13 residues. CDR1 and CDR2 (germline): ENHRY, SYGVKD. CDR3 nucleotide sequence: TGTGCCATCAGCGGGGGCCTAAACTATGGCTACACCTTC. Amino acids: CAISGGLNYGYTF.

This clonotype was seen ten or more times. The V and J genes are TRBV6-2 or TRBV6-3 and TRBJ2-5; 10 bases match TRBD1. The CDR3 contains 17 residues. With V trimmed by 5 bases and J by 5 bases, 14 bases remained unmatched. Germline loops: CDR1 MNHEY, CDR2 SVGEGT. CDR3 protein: CASSEFPGQGLLETQYF. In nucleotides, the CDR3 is TGTGCCAGCAGTGAGTTCCCGGGACAGGGGTTGTTGGAGACCCAGTACTTC.

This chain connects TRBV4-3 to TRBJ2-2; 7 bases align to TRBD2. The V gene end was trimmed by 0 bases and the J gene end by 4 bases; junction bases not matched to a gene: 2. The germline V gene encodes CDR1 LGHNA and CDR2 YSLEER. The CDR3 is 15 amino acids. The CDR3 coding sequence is TGCGCCAGCAGCCAAGATAGGGAGGGCACCGGGGAGCTGTTTTTT. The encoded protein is CASSQDREGTGELFF.

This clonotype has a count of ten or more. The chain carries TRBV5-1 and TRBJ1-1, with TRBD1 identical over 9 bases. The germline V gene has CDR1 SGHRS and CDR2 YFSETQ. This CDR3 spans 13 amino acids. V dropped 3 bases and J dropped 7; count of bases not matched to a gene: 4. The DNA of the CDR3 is TGCGCCAGCAGCTCGGGACAGGGAAATGAAGCTTTCTTT. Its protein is CASSSGQGNEAFF. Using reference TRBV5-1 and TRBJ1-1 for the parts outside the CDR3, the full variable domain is KAGVTQTPRYLIKTRGQQVTLSCSPISGHRSVSWYQQTPGQGLQFLFEYFSETQRNKGNFPGRFSGRQFSNSRSEMNVSTLELGDSALYLCASSSGQGNEAFFGQGTRLTVV.

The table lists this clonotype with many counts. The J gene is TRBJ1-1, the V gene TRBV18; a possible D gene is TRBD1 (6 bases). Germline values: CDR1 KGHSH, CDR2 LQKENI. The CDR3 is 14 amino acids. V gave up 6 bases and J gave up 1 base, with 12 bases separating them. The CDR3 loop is CASSPGGQNTEAFF. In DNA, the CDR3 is TGTGCCAGCTCTCCGGGGGGACAGAACACTGAAGCTTTCTTT.

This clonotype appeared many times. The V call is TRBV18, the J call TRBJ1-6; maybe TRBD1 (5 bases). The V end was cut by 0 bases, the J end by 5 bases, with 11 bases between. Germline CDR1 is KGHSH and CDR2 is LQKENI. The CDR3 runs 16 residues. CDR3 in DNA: TGTGCCAGCTCACCACCTCAGGCAGGGAATAATTCACCCCTCCACTTT. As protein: CASSPPQAGNNSPLHF.

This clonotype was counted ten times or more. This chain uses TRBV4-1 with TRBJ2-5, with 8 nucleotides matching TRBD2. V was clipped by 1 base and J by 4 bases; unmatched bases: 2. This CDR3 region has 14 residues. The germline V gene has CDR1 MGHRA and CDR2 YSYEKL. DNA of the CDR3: TGCGCCAGCAGCCAAGGGACTAGCCCAGAGACCCAGTACTTC. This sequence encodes CASSQGTSPETQYF.

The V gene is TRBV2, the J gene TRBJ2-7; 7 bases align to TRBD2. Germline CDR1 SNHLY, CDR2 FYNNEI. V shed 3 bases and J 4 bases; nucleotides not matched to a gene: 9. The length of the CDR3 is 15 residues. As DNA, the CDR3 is TGTGCCAGCAGTGAGCGGCGGGAGACGGATTACGAGCAGTACTTC. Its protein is CASSERRETDYEQYF.

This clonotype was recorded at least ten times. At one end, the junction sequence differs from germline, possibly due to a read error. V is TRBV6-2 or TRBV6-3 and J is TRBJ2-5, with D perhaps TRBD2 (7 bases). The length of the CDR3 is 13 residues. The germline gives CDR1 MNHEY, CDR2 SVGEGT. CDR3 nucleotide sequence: TGTGCCAGCAGCCAAGGGGGGACTACAGTCCTAACCTTC. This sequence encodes CASSQGGTTVLTF.

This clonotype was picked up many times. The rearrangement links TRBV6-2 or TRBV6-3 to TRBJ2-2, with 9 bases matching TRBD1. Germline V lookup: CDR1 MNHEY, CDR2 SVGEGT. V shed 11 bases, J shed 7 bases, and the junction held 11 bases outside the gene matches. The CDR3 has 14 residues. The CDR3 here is CAPWRQGVIGELFF. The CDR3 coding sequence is TGTGCCCCCTGGAGACAGGGGGTAATCGGGGAGCTGTTTTTT.

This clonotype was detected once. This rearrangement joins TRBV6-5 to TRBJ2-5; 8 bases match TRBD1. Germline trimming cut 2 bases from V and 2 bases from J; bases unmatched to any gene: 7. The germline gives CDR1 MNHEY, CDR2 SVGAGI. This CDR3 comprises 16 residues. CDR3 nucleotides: TGTGCCAGCAGTTACGGAATGACAGGGGTTCAAGAGACCCAGTACTTC. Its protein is CASSYGMTGVQETQYF.